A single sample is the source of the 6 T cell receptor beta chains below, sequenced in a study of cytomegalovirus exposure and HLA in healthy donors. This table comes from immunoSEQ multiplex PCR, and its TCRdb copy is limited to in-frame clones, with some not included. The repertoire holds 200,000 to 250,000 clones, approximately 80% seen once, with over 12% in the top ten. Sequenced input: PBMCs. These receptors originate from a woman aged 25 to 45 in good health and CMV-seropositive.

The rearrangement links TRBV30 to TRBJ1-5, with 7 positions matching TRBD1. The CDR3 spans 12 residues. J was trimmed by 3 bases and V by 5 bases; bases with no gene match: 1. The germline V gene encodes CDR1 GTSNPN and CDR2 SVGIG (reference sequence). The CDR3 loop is CAWDRDNQPQHF. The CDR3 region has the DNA TGTGCCTGGGACAGGGACAATCAGCCCCAGCATTTT.

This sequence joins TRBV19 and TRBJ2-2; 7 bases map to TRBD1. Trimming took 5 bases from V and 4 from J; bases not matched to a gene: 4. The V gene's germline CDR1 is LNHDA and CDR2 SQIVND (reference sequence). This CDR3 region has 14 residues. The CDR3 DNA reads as TGTGCCAGTAGTTTGCCAGGGGGCACCGGGGAGCTGTTTTTT. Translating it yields CASSLPGGTGELFF.

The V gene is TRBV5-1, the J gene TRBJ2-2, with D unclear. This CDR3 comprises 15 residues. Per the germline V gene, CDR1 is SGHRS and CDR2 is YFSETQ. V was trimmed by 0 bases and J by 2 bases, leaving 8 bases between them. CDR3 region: CASSLDTANTGELFF. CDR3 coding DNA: TGCGCCAGCAGCTTGGATACAGCTAACACCGGGGAGCTGTTTTTT.

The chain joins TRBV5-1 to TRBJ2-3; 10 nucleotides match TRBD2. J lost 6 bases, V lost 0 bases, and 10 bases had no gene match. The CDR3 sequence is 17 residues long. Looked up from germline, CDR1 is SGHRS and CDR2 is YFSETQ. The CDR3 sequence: CASSLGPASGRIDTQYF. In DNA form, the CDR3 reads TGCGCCAGCAGCTTGGGCCCGGCTAGCGGGAGAATTGATACGCAGTATTTT.

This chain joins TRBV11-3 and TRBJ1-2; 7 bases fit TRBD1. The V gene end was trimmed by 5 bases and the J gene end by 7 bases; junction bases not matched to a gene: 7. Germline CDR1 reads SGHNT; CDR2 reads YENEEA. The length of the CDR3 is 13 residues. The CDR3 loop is CASSLGTDTGYTF. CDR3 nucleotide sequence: TGTGCCAGCAGCCTAGGGACAGATACTGGCTACACCTTC.

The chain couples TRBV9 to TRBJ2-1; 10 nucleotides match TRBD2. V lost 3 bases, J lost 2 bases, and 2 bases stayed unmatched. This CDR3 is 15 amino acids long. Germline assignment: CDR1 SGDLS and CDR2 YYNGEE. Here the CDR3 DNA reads TGTGCCAGCAGCGCCACTAGCGGGGCCTACAATGAGCAGTTCTTC. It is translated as CASSATSGAYNEQFF.